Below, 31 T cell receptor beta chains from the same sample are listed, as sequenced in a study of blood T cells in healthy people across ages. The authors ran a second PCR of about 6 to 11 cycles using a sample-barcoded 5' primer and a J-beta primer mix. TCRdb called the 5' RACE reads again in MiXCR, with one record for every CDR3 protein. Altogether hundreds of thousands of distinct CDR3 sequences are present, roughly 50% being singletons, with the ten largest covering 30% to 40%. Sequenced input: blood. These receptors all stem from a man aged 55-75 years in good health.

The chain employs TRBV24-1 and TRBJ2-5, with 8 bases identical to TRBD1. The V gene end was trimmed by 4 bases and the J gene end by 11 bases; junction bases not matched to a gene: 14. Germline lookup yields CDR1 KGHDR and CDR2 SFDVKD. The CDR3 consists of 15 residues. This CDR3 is CATSDTGTGSSEQYF. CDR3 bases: TGTGCCACCAGTGACACCGGGACAGGAAGTAGTGAGCAGTACTTC.

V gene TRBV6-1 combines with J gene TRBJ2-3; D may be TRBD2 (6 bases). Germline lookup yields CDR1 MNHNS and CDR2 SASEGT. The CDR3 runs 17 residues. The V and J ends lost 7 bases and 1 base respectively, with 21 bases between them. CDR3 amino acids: CASILGVAVRRTDTQYF. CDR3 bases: TGTGCCAGCATCCTCGGAGTAGCGGTCCGTCGCACAGATACGCAGTATTTT.

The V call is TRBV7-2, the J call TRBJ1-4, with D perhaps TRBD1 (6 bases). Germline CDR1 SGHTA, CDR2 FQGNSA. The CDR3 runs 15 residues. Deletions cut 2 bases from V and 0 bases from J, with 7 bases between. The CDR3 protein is CASSLQGTTNEKLFF. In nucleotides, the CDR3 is TGTGCCAGCAGCTTACAGGGGACAACTAATGAAAAACTGTTTTTT.

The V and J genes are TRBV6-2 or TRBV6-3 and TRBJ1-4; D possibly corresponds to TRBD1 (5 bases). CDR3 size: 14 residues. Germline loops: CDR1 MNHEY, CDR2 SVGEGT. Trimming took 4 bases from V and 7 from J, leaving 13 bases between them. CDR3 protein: CASSSRTPTEKLFF. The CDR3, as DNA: TGTGCCAGCAGTTCGAGGACACCGACTGAAAAACTGTTTTTT.

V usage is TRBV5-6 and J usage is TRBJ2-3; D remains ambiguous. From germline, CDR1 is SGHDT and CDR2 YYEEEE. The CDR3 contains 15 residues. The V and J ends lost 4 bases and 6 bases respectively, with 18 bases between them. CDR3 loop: CASSRPGPLLDTQYF. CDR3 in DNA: TGTGCCAGCAGCCGCCCCGGGCCTCTCCTCGATACGCAGTATTTT. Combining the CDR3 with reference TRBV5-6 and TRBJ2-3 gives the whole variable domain DAGVTQSPTHLIKTRGQQVTLRCSPKSGHDTVSWYQQALGQGPQFIFQYYEEEERQRGNFPDRFSGHQFPNYSSELNVNALLLGDSALYLCASSRPGPLLDTQYFGPGTRLTVL.

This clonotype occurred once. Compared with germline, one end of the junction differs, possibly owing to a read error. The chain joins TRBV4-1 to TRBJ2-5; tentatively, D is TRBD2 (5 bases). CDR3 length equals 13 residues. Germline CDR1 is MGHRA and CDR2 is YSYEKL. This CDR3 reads CASGQAWEETQYF. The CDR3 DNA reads TGCGCCAGCGGCCAAGCCTGGGAGGAGACCCAGTACTTC.

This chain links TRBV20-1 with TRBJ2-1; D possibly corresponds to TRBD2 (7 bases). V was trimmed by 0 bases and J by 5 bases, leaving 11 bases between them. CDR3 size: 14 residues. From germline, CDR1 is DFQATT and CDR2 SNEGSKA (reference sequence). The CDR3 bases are TGCAGTGCTAGAGAGGGGGGGCGCGACAATGAGCAGTTCTTC. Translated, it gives CSAREGGRDNEQFF.

The CDR3 nucleotides read TGTGCCAGCAAGCGTGGACGGATTGATGAAAAACTGTTTTTT. This encodes CASKRGRIDEKLFF. The chain carries TRBV6-5 and TRBJ1-4; D not resolved. V lost 7 bases and J lost 6, with 15 bases in between. The CDR3 extends over 14 amino acids. CDR1 is MNHEY and CDR2 is SVGAGI in the germline V gene.

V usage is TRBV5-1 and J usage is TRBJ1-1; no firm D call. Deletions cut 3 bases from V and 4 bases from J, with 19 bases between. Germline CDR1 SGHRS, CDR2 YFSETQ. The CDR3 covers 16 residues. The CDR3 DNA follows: TGCGCCAGCAGCTCTAACGGCCCCGTAGAAGGCACTGAAGCTTTCTTT. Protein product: CASSSNGPVEGTEAFF.

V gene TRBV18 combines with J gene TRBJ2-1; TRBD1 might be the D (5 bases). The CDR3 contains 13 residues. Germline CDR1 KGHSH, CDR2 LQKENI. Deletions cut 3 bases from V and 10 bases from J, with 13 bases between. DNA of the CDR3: TGTGCCAGCTCACCCCAACAGGCGGAGGAGCAGTTCTTC. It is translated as CASSPQQAEEQFF.

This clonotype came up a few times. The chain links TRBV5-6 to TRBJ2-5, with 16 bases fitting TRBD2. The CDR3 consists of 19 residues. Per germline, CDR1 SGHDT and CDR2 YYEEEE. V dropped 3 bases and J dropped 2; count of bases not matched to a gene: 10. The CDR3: CASSSGTSGGADPQETQYF. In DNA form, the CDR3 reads TGTGCCAGCAGCTCTGGGACTAGCGGGGGGGCGGACCCTCAAGAGACCCAGTACTTC.

The CDR3 DNA reads TGCGCCAGCAGCCAAGGGCTAGGTGACGAGCAGTACTTC. Protein sequence: CASSQGLGDEQYF. The rearrangement joins TRBV4-1 to TRBJ2-4; no firm D call. The J call may be wrong; the DNA end is better matched by TRBJ2-7. The CDR3 contains 13 residues. Germline V lookup: CDR1 MGHRA, CDR2 YSYEKL.

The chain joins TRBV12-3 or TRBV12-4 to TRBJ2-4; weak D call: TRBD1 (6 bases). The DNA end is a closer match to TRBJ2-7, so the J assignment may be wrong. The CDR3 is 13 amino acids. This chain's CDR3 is CASSQLRGYEQYF. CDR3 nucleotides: TGTGCCAGCAGTCAGCTCAGGGGATACGAGCAGTACTTC.

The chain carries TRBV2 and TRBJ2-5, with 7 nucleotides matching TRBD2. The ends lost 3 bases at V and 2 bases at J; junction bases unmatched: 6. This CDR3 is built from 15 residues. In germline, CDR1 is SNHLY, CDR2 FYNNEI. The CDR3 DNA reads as TGTGCCAGCAGTGATAGGCGGGGGTATCAAGAGACCCAGTACTTC. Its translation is CASSDRRGYQETQYF.

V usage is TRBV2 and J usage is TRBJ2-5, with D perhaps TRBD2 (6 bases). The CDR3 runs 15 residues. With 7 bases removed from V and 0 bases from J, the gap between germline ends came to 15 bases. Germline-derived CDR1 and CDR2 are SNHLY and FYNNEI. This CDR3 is CASNKLAVYQETQYF. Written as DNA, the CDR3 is TGTGCCAGCAATAAGTTAGCGGTCTACCAAGAGACCCAGTACTTC.

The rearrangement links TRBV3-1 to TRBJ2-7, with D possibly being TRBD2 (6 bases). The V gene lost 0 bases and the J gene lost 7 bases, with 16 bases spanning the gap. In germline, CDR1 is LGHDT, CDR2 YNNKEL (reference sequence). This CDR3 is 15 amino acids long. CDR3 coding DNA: TGTGCCAGCAGCCAAGATACAGGTCTAGCGTGTGAGCAGTACTTC. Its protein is CASSQDTGLACEQYF.

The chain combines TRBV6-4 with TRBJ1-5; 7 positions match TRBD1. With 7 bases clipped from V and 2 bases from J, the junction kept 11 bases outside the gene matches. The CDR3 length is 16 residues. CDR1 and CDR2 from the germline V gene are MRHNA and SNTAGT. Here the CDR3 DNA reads TGTGCCAGCAAGACAGGGTTCCTTGGGGGCAATCAGCCCCAGCATTTT. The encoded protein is CASKTGFLGGNQPQHF.

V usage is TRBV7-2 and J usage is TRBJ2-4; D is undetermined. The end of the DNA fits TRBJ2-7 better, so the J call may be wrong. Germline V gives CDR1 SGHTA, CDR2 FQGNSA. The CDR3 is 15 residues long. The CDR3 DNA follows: TGTGCCAGCAGCTCGTCACAATTCTTAGAGTACGAGCAGTACTTC. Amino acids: CASSSSQFLEYEQYF.

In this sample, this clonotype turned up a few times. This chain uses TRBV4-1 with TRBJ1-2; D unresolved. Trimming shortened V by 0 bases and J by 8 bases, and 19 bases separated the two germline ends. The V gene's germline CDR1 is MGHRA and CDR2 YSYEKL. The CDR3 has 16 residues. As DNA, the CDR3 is TGCGCCAGCAGCCAAGATACGGTTGGGGAGGGATTCGGCTACACCTTC. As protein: CASSQDTVGEGFGYTF.

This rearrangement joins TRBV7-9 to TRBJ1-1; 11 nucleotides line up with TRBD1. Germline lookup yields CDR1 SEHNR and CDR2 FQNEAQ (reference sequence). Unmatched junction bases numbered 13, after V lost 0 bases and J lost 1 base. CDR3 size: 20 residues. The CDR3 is CASSLAPGQGALIGNTEAFF. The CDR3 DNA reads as TGTGCCAGCAGCTTAGCCCCCGGACAGGGGGCCCTCATAGGGAACACTGAAGCTTTCTTT.

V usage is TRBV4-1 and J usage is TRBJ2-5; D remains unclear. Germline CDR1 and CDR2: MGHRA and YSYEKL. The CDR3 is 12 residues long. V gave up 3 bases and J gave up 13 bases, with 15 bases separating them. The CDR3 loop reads CASSHPSGERYF. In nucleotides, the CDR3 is TGCGCCAGCAGCCATCCCTCTGGCGAGCGGTACTTC.

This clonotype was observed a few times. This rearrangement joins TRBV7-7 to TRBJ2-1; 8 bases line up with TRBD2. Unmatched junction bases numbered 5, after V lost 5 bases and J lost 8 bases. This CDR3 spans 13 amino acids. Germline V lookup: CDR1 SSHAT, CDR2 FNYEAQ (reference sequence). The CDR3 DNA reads TGTGCCAGCAGCCTCGGGGGGGCCTATGAGCAGTTCTTC. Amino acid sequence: CASSLGGAYEQFF.

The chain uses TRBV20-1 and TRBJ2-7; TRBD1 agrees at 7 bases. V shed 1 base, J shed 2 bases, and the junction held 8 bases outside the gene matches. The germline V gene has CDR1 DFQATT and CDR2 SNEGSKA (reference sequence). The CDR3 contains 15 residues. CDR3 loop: CSARVGRQGTYEQYF. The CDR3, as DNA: TGCAGTGCTAGAGTAGGAAGACAGGGAACCTACGAGCAGTACTTC.

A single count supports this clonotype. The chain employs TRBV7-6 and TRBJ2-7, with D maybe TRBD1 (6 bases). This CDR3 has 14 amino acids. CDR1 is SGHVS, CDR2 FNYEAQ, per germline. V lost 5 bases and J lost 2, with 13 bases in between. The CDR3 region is CASSRTATAYEQYF. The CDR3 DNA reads TGTGCCAGCAGCCGGACAGCGACGGCCTACGAGCAGTACTTC. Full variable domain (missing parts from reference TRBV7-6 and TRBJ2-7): GAGVSQSPRYKVTKRGQDVALRCDPISGHVSLYWYRQALGQGPEFLTYFNYEAQQDKSGLPNDRFSAERPEGSISTLTIQRTEQRDSAMYRCASSRTATAYEQYFGPGTRLTVT.

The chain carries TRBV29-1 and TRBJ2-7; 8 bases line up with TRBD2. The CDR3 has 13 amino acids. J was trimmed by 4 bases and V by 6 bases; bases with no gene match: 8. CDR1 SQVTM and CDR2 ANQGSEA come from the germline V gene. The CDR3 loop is CSVDAGGGYEQYF. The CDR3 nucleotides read TGCAGCGTCGACGCGGGGGGTGGGTACGAGCAGTACTTC.

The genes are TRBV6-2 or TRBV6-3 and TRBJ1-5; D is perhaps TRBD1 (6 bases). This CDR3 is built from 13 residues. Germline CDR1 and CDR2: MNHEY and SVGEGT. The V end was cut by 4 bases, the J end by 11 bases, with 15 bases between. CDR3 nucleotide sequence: TGTGCCAGCAGTTTAGCCCCAGGGGCCTCCCAGCATTTT. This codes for CASSLAPGASQHF.

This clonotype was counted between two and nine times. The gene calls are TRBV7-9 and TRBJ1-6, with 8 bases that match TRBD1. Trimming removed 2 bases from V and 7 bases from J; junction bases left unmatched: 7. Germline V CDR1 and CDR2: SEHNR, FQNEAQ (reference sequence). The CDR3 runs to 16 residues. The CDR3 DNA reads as TGTGCCAGCAGCTTATTTTCAGGGGGCTGGAATTCACCCCTCCACTTT. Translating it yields CASSLFSGGWNSPLHF.

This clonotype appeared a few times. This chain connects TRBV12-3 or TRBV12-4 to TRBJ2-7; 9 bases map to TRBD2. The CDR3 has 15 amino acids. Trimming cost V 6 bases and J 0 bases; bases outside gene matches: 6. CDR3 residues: CASRFSGGLSYEQYF. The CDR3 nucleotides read TGTGCCAGCAGGTTTAGCGGGGGCCTCTCCTACGAGCAGTACTTC.

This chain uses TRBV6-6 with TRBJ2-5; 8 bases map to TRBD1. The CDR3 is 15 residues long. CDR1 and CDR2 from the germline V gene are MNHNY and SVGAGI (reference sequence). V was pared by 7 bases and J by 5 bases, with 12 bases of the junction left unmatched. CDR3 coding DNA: TGTGCCAGCACCCTCGGTCCCCACAGGGGGGAGACCCAGTACTTC. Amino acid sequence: CASTLGPHRGETQYF.

The CDR3 sequence is CAISRDRENTEAFF. CDR3 coding DNA: TGTGCCATCAGCAGGGACAGGGAAAACACTGAAGCTTTCTTT. The gene calls are TRBV10-3 and TRBJ1-1; 9 positions agree with TRBD1. The CDR3 runs 14 residues. The V gene's germline CDR1 is ENHRY and CDR2 SYGVKD. Trimming cost V 6 bases and J 2 bases; bases outside gene matches: 4.

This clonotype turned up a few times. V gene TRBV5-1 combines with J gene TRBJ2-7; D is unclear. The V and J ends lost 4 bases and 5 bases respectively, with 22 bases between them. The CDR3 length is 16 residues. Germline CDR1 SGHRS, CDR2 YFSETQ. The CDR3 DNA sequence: TGCGCCAGCAGCCTCGAAGGGTCGCCCAATACGGACGAGCAGTACTTC. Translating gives CASSLEGSPNTDEQYF.